The TCR beta chain under discussion was sequenced for a study of T cell responses to AZD1222 COVID-19 vaccine. The germline gives CDR1 SGHKS, CDR2 YYEKEE (reference sequence). V lost 1 base to trimming and J lost 8 bases; unmatched junction nucleotides: 6. The CDR3 is 15 residues long. On this clone: The antigen is unknown.

Findings of the study overall: Among vaccine-associated CD4 TCRs, coverage spanned spike, with dominance at 160-218 and 743-854. When two AZD1222 doses had been given, Spike-specific TCR breadth and depth rose. Females outnumbered males among donors, who were mostly white British; clonal diversity was possibly underestimated.

Sequencing used immunoSEQ multiplex PCR; TCRdb keeps in-frame clones, though not all of them. The sample has tens of thousands of clones, 89% seen once. The clonotype was recovered from an adult who received the AZD1222 COVID-19 vaccine. The chain employs TRBV5-5 and TRBJ1-4, with 9 bases matching TRBD1. The sequencing used peripheral blood, collected 28 days after the second AZD1222 dose. This CDR3 reads CASSLYDRGKEKLFF. The CDR3 DNA sequence: TGTGCCAGCAGCTTGTATGACAGGGGGAAAGAAAAACTGTTTTTT.